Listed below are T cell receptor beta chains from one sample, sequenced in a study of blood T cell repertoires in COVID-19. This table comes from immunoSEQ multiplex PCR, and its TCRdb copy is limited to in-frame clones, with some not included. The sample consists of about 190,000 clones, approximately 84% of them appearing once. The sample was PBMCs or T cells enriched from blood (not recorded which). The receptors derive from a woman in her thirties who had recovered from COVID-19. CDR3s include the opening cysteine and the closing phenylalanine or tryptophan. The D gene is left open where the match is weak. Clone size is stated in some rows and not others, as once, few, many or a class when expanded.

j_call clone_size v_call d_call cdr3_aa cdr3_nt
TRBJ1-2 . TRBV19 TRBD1 CASIIRTGINYGYTF TGTGCCAGTATTATACGGACAGGGATCAACTATGGCTACACCTTC
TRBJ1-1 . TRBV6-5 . CASSSPGLNTEAFF TGTGCCAGCAGTTCTCCAGGGCTGAACACTGAAGCTTTCTTT
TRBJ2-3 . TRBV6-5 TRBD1 CASSSPSGGEGDTQYF TGTGCCAGCAGTTCCCCCTCAGGGGGCGAAGGAGATACGCAGTATTTT
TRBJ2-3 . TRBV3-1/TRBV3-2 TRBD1 CASSRWDDRGSIDTQYF TGTGCCAGCAGCCGATGGGATGACAGGGGTTCCATAGATACGCAGTATTTT
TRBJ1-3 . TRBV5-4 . CASSSQGSGNTIYF TGTGCCAGCAGCTCACAGGGATCTGGAAACACCATATATTTT
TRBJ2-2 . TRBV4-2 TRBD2 CASSRGGAGGELFF TGTGCCAGCAGCCGCGGGGGGGCCGGCGGGGAGCTGTTTTTT
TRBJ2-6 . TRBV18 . CASSPPSRGPPGANVLTF TGTGCCAGCTCACCACCGTCCAGGGGACCTCCTGGGGCCAACGTCCTGACTTTC
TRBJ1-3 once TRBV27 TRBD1 CASSPETGAAGNTIYF TGTGCCAGCAGTCCAGAAACAGGGGCCGCTGGAAACACCATATATTTT
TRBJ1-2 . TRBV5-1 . CASSRAQPSGYGYTF TGCGCCAGCAGCCGAGCCCAACCCTCGGGCTATGGCTACACCTTC
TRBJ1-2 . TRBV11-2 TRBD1 CASSPGTGRMESYGYTF TGTGCCAGCAGCCCGGGGACAGGCAGGATGGAAAGCTATGGCTACACCTTC
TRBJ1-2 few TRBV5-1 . CASRYDRNYGYTF TGCGCCAGCAGGTACGACAGAAACTATGGCTACACCTTC
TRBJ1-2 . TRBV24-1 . CATSDSGRERGYTF TGTGCCACCAGTGATTCGGGCAGGGAACGGGGCTACACCTTC
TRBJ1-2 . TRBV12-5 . CASGLDPSGNYGYTF TGTGCTAGTGGTTTGGACCCCTCCGGGAACTATGGCTACACCTTC
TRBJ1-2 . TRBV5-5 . CASSLFLGGGNYGYTF TGTGCCAGCAGCTTGTTTCTGGGGGGTGGTAACTATGGCTACACCTTC
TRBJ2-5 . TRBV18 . CASYKEGRAQETQYF TGTGCCAGCTACAAGGAGGGGAGAGCCCAAGAGACCCAGTACTTC
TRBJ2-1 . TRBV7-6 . CASSGDFNEQFF TGTGCCAGCAGCGGTGACTTCAATGAGCAGTTCTTC
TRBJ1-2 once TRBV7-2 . CASSPPRGGPNGYTF TGTGCCAGCAGCCCCCCGCGCGGGGGTCCCAATGGCTACACCTTC
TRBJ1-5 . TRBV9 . CASSVAQDSNQPQHF TGTGCCAGCAGCGTAGCTCAGGATAGCAATCAGCCCCAGCATTTT
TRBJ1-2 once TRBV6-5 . CASRALEDYGYTF TGTGCCAGCAGGGCCCTTGAGGACTATGGCTACACCTTC
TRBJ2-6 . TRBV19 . CASSTVTGANVLTF TGTGCCAGTAGTACAGTTACTGGGGCCAACGTCCTGACTTTC
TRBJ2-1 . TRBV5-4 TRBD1 CASSLVQGAYNEQFF TGTGCCAGCAGCTTGGTACAGGGGGCCTACAATGAGCAGTTCTTC
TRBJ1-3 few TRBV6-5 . CASSYTGIRSGNTIYF TGTGCCAGCAGTTACACGGGGATTCGCTCTGGAAACACCATATATTTT
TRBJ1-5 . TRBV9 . CASSPPEADQPQHF TGTGCCAGCAGCCCCCCGGAGGCGGATCAGCCCCAGCATTTT
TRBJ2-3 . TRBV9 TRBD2 CASSVERESSTDTQYF TGTGCCAGCAGCGTAGAGCGGGAGTCCAGCACAGATACGCAGTATTTT
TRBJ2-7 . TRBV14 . CASSKGLYEQYF TGTGCCAGCAGCAAGGGGCTCTACGAGCAGTACTTC
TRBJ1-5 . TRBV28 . CASSSPGWGNSNQPQHF TGTGCCAGCAGTTCACCGGGATGGGGTAATAGCAATCAGCCCCAGCATTTT
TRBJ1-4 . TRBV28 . CASSSSGIAGEKLFF TGTGCCAGCAGTTCATCCGGGATAGCGGGTGAAAAACTGTTTTTT
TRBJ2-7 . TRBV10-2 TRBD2 CASISGSSYEQYF TGCGCCAGCATAAGCGGGAGCTCCTACGAGCAGTACTTC
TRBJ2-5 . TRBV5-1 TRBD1 CASSFGTGGLRETQYF TGCGCCAGCAGCTTCGGGACAGGGGGACTTCGAGAGACCCAGTACTTC
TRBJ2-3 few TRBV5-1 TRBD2 CASSLGTSVSTDTQYF TGCGCCAGCAGCTTGGGGACTAGCGTAAGCACAGATACGCAGTATTTT
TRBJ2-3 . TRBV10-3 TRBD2 CAIRTRGLAGVSDTQYF TGTGCCATCAGAACCAGGGGACTAGCGGGAGTGTCAGATACGCAGTATTTT
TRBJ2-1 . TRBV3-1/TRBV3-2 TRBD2 CASSQLSPLAGTKEQFF TGTGCCAGCAGCCAATTAAGCCCCCTAGCGGGAACGAAAGAGCAGTTCTTC
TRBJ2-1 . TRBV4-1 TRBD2 CASSQEAGLAIYNEQFF TGCGCCAGCAGCCAAGAAGCCGGACTAGCGATCTACAATGAGCAGTTCTTC
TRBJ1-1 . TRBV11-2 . CASSSEPGSLKAFF TGTGCCAGCAGCTCAGAACCGGGGAGCCTTAAAGCTTTCTTT
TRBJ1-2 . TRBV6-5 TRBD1 CASSWTGELIGGYTF TGTGCCAGCAGTTGGACAGGGGAGCTTATCGGGGGCTACACCTTC
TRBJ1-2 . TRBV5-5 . CASSLIAGGLGYTF TGTGCCAGCAGCTTAATAGCTGGGGGGTTGGGCTACACCTTC
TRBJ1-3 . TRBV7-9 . CASSSDTLPSGNTIYF TGTGCCAGCAGCTCCGACACCCTACCTTCTGGAAACACCATATATTTT
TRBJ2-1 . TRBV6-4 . CASSDRVARSYNEQFF TGTGCCAGCAGTGACAGGGTAGCGCGCTCCTACAATGAGCAGTTCTTC